These 8 T cell receptor beta chains were all obtained from the same sample, sequenced in a study of T cell repertoires in cytomegalovirus infection. TCRdb called the reads again in MiXCR, with one record for every CDR3 protein. The sample contains roughly 100,000 distinct CDR3 sequences, 35% to 50% of which appear only once. Which antigens these TCRs recognize remains unknown. The sample was CD8+ T cells from cultured PBMCs, taken from culture after CMV antigen stimulation. The receptors stem from a human donor in good health (CMV status not recorded). Some clones in this sample may be carry-over from other donors' samples.

Of note for this clonotype: A much larger clone lies one base from this, so it may be a read error. V usage is TRBV12-3 or TRBV12-4 and J usage is TRBJ1-1; D gene unclear. The ends were cut back, 3 bases at V and 8 bases at J, with 7 bases in the middle. The CDR3 spans 11 residues. Here the CDR3 reads CASSFQVEAFF. The DNA for the CDR3 is TGTGCCAGCAGTTTCCAGGTGGAAGCTTTCTTT.

There are a few counts of this clonotype. The genes are TRBV7-9 and TRBJ2-7; 11 nucleotides agree with TRBD1. This CDR3 has 13 residues. J lost 5 bases, V lost 11 bases, and 8 bases had no gene match. The germline gives CDR1 SEHNR, CDR2 FQNEAQ (reference sequence). The CDR3 sequence is CAGGGQGDDEQYF. In DNA, the CDR3 is TGTGCCGGGGGGGGACAGGGGGACGACGAGCAGTACTTC.

This clonotype was picked up many times. The V gene is TRBV24-1, the J gene TRBJ2-2; D is unclear. CDR1 and CDR2 from the germline V gene are KGHDR and SFDVKD. This CDR3 is 12 amino acids long. V was clipped by 9 bases and J by 3 bases, with 7 bases between them. The CDR3 DNA reads as TGTGCCACCCGCGGCGACACCGGGGAGCTGTTTTTT. Translating gives CATRGDTGELFF.

This clonotype has just a few counts. The chain uses TRBV7-8 and TRBJ2-2; D ambiguous. V shed 5 bases and J shed 0 bases, with 10 bases lying between them. This CDR3 is built from 15 residues. Germline CDR1 is SGHVS and CDR2 is FQNEAQ. CDR3 in amino acids: CASSPLRSNTGELFF. The DNA of the CDR3 is TGTGCCAGCAGCCCGCTTAGGTCGAACACCGGGGAGCTGTTTTTT.

The chain is built from TRBV28 and TRBJ2-1; 8 positions match TRBD1. The CDR3 spans 15 residues. The junction had 3 bases not matched to a gene; V was cut back by 5 bases and J by 0 bases. Germline lookup yields CDR1 MDHEN and CDR2 SYDVKM. The CDR3 loop is CASSPRGLSYNEQFF. CDR3 DNA: TGTGCCAGCAGTCCCAGGGGGCTCTCCTACAATGAGCAGTTCTTC.

The chain has TRBV27 and TRBJ1-1, with TRBD1 as a possible D gene (6 bases). V was trimmed by 5 bases and J by 1 base, leaving 14 bases between them. The CDR3 has 15 residues. Germline loops: CDR1 MNHEY, CDR2 SMNVEV (reference sequence). The CDR3 reads CASSLVQGWNTEAFF. The DNA for the CDR3 is TGTGCCAGCAGTCTAGTACAGGGATGGAACACTGAAGCTTTCTTT.

V is TRBV7-6 and J is TRBJ2-1, with 8 bases aligning to TRBD2. The CDR3 extends over 17 amino acids. V lost 2 bases, J lost 2 bases, and 8 bases stayed unmatched. Germline loops: CDR1 SGHVS, CDR2 FNYEAQ. CDR3 in amino acids: CASSLFGGGKAYNEQFF. The CDR3 bases are TGTGCCAGCAGCTTATTTGGCGGGGGGAAGGCCTACAATGAGCAGTTCTTC.

The rearrangement uses TRBV20-1 and TRBJ2-7; TRBD1 agrees at 8 bases. With V trimmed by 0 bases and J by 4 bases, 8 bases remained unmatched. CDR1 and CDR2 (germline): DFQATT, SNEGSKA (reference sequence). This CDR3 has 15 amino acids. The CDR3 coding sequence is TGCAGTGCTAGAGATAGACAGGGGTCTGGTTACGAGCAGTACTTC. Translated, it gives CSARDRQGSGYEQYF.